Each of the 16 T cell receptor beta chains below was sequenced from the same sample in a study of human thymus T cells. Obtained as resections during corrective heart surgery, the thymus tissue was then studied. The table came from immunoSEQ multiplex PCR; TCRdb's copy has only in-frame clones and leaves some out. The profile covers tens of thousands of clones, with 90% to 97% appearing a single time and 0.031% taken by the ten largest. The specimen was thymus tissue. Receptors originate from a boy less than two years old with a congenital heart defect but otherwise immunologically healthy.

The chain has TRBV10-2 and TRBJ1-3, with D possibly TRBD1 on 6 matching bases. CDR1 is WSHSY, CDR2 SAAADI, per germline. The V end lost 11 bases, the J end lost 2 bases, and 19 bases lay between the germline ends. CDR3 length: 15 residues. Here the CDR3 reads CALYRATLPGNTIYF. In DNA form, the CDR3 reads TGCGCCCTATACAGGGCCACCCTCCCTGGAAACACCATATATTTT.

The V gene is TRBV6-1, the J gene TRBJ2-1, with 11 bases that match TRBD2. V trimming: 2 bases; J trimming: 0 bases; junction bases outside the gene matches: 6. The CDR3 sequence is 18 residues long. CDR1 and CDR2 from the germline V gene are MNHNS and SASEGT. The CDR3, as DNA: TGTGCCAGCAGTGAATCTACTAGCGGGGGTGCCTCCTACAATGAGCAGTTCTTC. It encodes CASSESTSGGASYNEQFF.

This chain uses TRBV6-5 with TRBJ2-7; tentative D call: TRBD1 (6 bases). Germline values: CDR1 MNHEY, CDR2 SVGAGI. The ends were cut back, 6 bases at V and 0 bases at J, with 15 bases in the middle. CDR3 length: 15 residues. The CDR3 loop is CASSHNQTGSYEQYF. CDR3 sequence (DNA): TGTGCCAGCAGCCATAATCAGACAGGCTCCTACGAGCAGTACTTC.

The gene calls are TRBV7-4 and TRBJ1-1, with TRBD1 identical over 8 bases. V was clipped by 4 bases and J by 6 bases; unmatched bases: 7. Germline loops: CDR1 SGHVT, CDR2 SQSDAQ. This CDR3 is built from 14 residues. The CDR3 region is CASSSQGAPAEAFF. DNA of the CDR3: TGTGCCAGCAGCTCGCAGGGGGCGCCGGCTGAAGCTTTCTTT.

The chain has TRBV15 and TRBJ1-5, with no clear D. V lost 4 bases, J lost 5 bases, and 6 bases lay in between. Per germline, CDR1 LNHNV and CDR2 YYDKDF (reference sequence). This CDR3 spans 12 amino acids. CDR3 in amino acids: CATSIWHQPQHF. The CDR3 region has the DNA TGTGCCACCAGCATTTGGCATCAGCCCCAGCATTTT.

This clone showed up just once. CDR3 sequence (DNA): TGTGCCAGCTCACACGGACTAGCGGGGGAGAGCCTCGAAGAGACCCAGTACTTC. Translating it yields CASSHGLAGESLEETQYF. This chain connects TRBV18 to TRBJ2-5; 13 positions agree with TRBD2. With V trimmed by 4 bases and J by 3 bases, 11 bases remained unmatched. In germline, CDR1 is KGHSH, CDR2 LQKENI. The CDR3 runs 18 residues.

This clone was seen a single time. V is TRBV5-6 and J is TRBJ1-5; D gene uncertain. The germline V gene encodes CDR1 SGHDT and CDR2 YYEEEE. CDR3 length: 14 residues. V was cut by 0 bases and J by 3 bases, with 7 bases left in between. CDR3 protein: CASSLVGLNQPQHF. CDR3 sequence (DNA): TGTGCCAGCAGCTTGGTAGGTCTCAATCAGCCCCAGCATTTT.

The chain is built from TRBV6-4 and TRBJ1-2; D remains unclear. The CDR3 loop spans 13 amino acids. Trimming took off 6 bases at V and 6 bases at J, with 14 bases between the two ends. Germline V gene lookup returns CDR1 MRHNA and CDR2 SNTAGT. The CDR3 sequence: CASREGVANGYTF. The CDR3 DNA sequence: TGTGCCAGCAGGGAGGGAGTGGCCAATGGCTACACCTTC.

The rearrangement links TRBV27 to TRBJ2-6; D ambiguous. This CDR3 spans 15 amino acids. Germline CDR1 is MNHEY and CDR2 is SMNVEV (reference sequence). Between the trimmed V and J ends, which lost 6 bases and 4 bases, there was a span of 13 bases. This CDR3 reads CASSPDVSGANVLTF. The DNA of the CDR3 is TGTGCCAGCAGCCCGGACGTATCCGGGGCCAACGTCCTGACTTTC. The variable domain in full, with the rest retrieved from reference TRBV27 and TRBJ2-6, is EAQVTQNPRYLITVTGKKLTVTCSQNMNHEYMSWYRQDPGLGLRQIYYSMNVEVTDKGDVPEGYKVSRKEKRNFPLILESPSPNQTSLYFCASSPDVSGANVLTFGAGSRLTVL.

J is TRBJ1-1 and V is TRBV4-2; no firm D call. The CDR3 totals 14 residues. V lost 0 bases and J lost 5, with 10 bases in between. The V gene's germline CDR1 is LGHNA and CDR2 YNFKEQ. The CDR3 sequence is CASSQDQLTTEAFF. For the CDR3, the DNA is TGTGCCAGCAGCCAAGACCAGTTGACTACTGAAGCTTTCTTT.

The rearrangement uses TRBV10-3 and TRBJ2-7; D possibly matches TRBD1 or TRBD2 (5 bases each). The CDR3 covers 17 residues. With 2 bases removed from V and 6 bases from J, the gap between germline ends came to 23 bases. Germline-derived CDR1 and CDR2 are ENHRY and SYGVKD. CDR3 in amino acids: CAISETEQERFRGEQYF. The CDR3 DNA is TGTGCCATCAGTGAGACCGAACAGGAGCGGTTTCGAGGCGAGCAGTACTTC.

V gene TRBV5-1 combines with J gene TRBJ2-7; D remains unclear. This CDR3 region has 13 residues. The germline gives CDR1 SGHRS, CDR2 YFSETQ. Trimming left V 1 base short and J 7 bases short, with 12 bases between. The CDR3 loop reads CASSLTPSREQYF. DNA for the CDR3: TGCGCCAGCAGCTTGACTCCCTCGCGGGAGCAGTACTTC. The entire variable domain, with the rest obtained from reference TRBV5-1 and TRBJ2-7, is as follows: KAGVTQTPRYLIKTRGQQVTLSCSPISGHRSVSWYQQTPGQGLQFLFEYFSETQRNKGNFPGRFSGRQFSNSRSEMNVSTLELGDSALYLCASSLTPSREQYFGPGTRLTVT.

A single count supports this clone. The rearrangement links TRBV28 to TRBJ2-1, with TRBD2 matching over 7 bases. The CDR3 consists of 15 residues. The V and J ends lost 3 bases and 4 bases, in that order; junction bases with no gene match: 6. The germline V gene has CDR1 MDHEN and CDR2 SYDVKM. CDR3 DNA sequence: TGTGCCAGCAGTTTGGGAGCGGGAAAGTACAATGAGCAGTTCTTC. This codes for CASSLGAGKYNEQFF. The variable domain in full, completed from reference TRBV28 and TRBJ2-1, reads DVKVTQSSRYLVKRTGEKVFLECVQDMDHENMFWYRQDPGLGLRLIYFSYDVKMKEKGDIPEGYSVSREKKERFSLILESASTNQTSMYLCASSLGAGKYNEQFFGPGTRLTVL.

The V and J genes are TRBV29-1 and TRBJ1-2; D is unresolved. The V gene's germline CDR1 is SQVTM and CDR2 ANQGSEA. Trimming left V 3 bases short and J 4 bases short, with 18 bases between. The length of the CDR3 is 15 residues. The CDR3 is CSVEKPPTSIYGYTF. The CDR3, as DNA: TGCAGCGTTGAGAAGCCTCCCACTAGCATCTATGGCTACACCTTC. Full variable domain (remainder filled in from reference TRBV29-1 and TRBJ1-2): SAVISQKPSRDICQRGTSLTIQCQVDSQVTMMFWYRQQPGQSLTLIATANQGSEATYESGFVIDKFPISRPNLTFSTLTVSNMSPEDSSIYLCSVEKPPTSIYGYTFGSGTRLTVV.

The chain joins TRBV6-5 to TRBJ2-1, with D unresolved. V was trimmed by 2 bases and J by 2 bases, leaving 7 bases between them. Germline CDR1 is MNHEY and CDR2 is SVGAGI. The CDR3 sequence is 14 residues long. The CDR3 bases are TGTGCCAGCAGTTACATTGGCGCCTACAATGAGCAGTTCTTC. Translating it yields CASSYIGAYNEQFF.

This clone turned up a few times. In DNA, the CDR3 is TGTGCCAGTAGTATTGCGGCAGTTGATGGCTACACCTTC. This translates into CASSIAAVDGYTF. The V call is TRBV19, the J call TRBJ1-2; D remains unclear. V lost 3 bases and J 6 bases, leaving 11 bases between the germline ends. The CDR3 contains 13 residues. CDR1 and CDR2 from the germline V gene are LNHDA and SQIVND (reference sequence).